The next 17 T cell receptor beta chains were all read from a single sample in a study of shared clonotypes between healthy human individuals. Data came from immunoSEQ multiplex PCR; TCRdb stores just in-frame clones and leaves some out. The data contain 2 million to 2.5 million clones, approximately 93% of them singletons. Material for sequencing was naive CD4+ T cells from PBMCs. Specified subset: CD45RA+ positively selected. The origin of the receptors is a man between 18 and 35 years old in good health. Some clones in this sample may be carry-over from other donors' samples.

The chain uses TRBV30 and TRBJ1-6; D gene uncertain. Germline V gene data show CDR1 as GTSNPN and CDR2 as SVGIG (reference sequence). This CDR3 is built from 16 residues. V was trimmed by 2 bases and J by 1 base, leaving 12 bases between them. CDR3 sequence reads: CAWSFMMSSYNSPLHF. The CDR3 nucleotides are TGTGCCTGGAGTTTCATGATGAGTTCCTATAATTCACCCCTCCACTTT.

The chain employs TRBV7-9 and TRBJ1-5, with 7 bases matching TRBD1. The germline V gene encodes CDR1 SEHNR and CDR2 FQNEAQ (reference sequence). CDR3 length equals 16 residues. The J segment lost 5 bases and the V segment lost 5 bases, leaving 12 bases of the junction unmatched. The CDR3 DNA reads as TGTGCCAGCAGCCAGGGGACAGTGATGGATGATCAGCCCCAGCATTTT. Protein product: CASSQGTVMDDQPQHF.

The V and J genes are TRBV30 and TRBJ1-1; TRBD1 is a possible D gene (5 bases). Trimming pared 7 bases from V and 2 bases from J, leaving 14 bases between. This CDR3 is 13 amino acids long. CDR1 is GTSNPN, CDR2 SVGIG, per germline (reference sequence). The CDR3 loop is CAYDLQVNTEAFF. The CDR3 region has the DNA TGTGCCTATGATCTACAGGTTAACACTGAAGCTTTCTTT.

V and J are TRBV18 and TRBJ1-5; maybe TRBD1 (5 bases). The CDR3 is made up of 19 amino acids. V lost 0 bases, J lost 0 bases, and 18 bases lay in between. Germline V gene sequence: CDR1 KGHSH, CDR2 LQKENI. The CDR3 bases are TGTGCCAGCTCACCACCGGATTTAAAGGAGACAGATAGCAATCAGCCCCAGCATTTT. Translated, it gives CASSPPDLKETDSNQPQHF.

The table lists this clone with a count of one. The V gene is TRBV6-6, the J gene TRBJ2-5; weak D call: TRBD2 (5 bases). Between the trimmed V and J ends, which lost 6 bases and 4 bases, there was a span of 18 bases. The CDR3 consists of 15 residues. CDR1 is MNHNY, CDR2 SVGAGI, per germline (reference sequence). As DNA, the CDR3 is TGTGCCAGCAGCCGCGGTAGCGTTTCGGGAGAGACCCAGTACTTC. It encodes CASSRGSVSGETQYF.

J is TRBJ2-5 and V is TRBV19; no clear D gene. CDR1 is LNHDA, CDR2 SQIVND, per germline (reference sequence). The V end lost 0 bases, the J end lost 7 bases, and 12 bases lay between the germline ends. CDR3 size: 14 residues. The CDR3 DNA sequence: TGTGCCAGTAGTATAGATCGTACTGGCGGGACCCAGTACTTC. Translating gives CASSIDRTGGTQYF.

This clone occurred once. The junction departs from germline at one end; a sequencing error may be responsible. The CDR3 is CASSYAKQGANVLTF. The CDR3 DNA reads TGTGCCAGCAGTTACGCGAAACAGGGGGCGAACGTCCTGACTTTC. V and J are TRBV6-5 and TRBJ2-6; 9 positions agree with TRBD1. Germline CDR1 reads MNHEY; CDR2 reads SVGAGI. The CDR3 contains 15 residues.

The chain uses TRBV11-3 and TRBJ2-7; TRBD2 matches at 12 bases. This CDR3 contains 15 residues. The trim removed 4 bases at V and 7 bases at J, leaving 8 bases unmatched. Germline-derived CDR1 and CDR2 are SGHNT and YENEEA. This CDR3 reads CASSSRLAGVEEQYF. Here the CDR3 DNA reads TGTGCCAGCAGCTCCCGACTAGCGGGAGTTGAAGAGCAGTACTTC.

To note about this clone: This same CDR3 is encoded by further DNA sequences in the sample. The J gene is TRBJ2-1, the V gene TRBV4-2, with D possibly TRBD1 on 6 matching bases. Germline assignment: CDR1 LGHNA and CDR2 YNFKEQ. V gave up 0 bases and J gave up 10 bases, with 13 bases separating them. The CDR3 runs to 14 residues. The CDR3 sequence: CASSQDGGGDEQFF. In DNA, the CDR3 is TGTGCCAGCAGCCAAGATGGTGGGGGCGACGAGCAGTTCTTC.

As to this clone: The same CDR3 is also encoded by other DNA sequences in this sample. This rearrangement joins TRBV5-4 to TRBJ2-2, with 12 bases that match TRBD2. The V and J ends lost 4 bases and 5 bases, in that order; junction bases with no gene match: 3. This CDR3 spans 15 amino acids. Germline V gene lookup returns CDR1 SGHNT and CDR2 YYREEE (reference sequence). Here the CDR3 DNA reads TGTGCCAGCAGCCCGGGGACTAGCGGGACCGGGGAGCTGTTTTTT. It translates to CASSPGTSGTGELFF.

The CDR3 is CASSPTGMSTEAFF. CDR3 DNA sequence: TGTGCCAGCAGTCCTACAGGCATGAGCACTGAAGCTTTCTTT. The genes are TRBV28 and TRBJ1-1; possible D gene TRBD1, 5 bases. In germline, CDR1 is MDHEN, CDR2 SYDVKM. The CDR3 sequence is 14 residues long. V lost 5 bases, J lost 4 bases, and 14 bases lay in between. The full variable domain, with the rest looked up from reference TRBV28 and TRBJ1-1, is DVKVTQSSRYLVKRTGEKVFLECVQDMDHENMFWYRQDPGLGLRLIYFSYDVKMKEKGDIPEGYSVSREKKERFSLILESASTNQTSMYLCASSPTGMSTEAFFGQGTRLTVV.

The J gene is TRBJ2-7, the V gene TRBV5-1; TRBD1 agrees at 7 bases. With V trimmed by 4 bases and J by 3 bases, 4 bases remained unmatched. This CDR3 region has 13 residues. The germline V gene has CDR1 SGHRS and CDR2 YFSETQ. The CDR3 nucleotides read TGCGCCAGCAGCCACAGACAGGGCTACGAGCAGTACTTC. This encodes CASSHRQGYEQYF.

The chain recombines TRBV10-3 with TRBJ2-6; D is perhaps TRBD1 or TRBD2 (5 bases each). From germline, CDR1 is ENHRY and CDR2 SYGVKD. This CDR3 has 16 amino acids. V gave up 7 bases and J gave up 0 bases, with 13 bases separating them. CDR3 coding DNA: TGTGCCATCACTCGGGACGTAATCTCTGGGGCCAACGTCCTGACTTTC. It encodes CAITRDVISGANVLTF.

As concerns this clone: This specimen includes other DNA sequences encoding the same CDR3. V and J are TRBV7-2 and TRBJ1-1, with unresolved D. V shed 1 base and J shed 1 base, with 4 bases lying between them. The CDR3 sequence is 13 residues long. Germline V gives CDR1 SGHTA, CDR2 FQGNSA. CDR3 in DNA: TGTGCCAGCAGCTTAGTACAGAACACTGAAGCTTTCTTT. Translating gives CASSLVQNTEAFF.

The chain has TRBV30 and TRBJ2-1; 10 bases map to TRBD2. CDR1 and CDR2 (germline): GTSNPN, SVGIG (reference sequence). Trimming removed 5 bases from V and 0 bases from J; junction bases left unmatched: 1. The CDR3 covers 14 residues. The CDR3 nucleotides read TGTGCCTGGGCTAGCGGGGGCTCCTACAATGAGCAGTTCTTC. Translation gives CAWASGGSYNEQFF.

The chain links TRBV11-2 to TRBJ2-2; no clear D. Germline values: CDR1 SGHAT, CDR2 FQNNGV. V was cut by 8 bases and J by 4 bases, with 14 bases left in between. The CDR3 extends over 14 amino acids. The CDR3 reads CASQTLVGTGELFF. The CDR3 region has the DNA TGTGCCAGCCAGACCCTGGTGGGCACCGGGGAGCTGTTTTTT.

Notes on this clone: This sample includes further DNA sequences coding for the same CDR3. V usage is TRBV5-4 and J usage is TRBJ2-3; perhaps TRBD2 as D (6 bases). Germline V gene sequence: CDR1 SGHNT, CDR2 YYREEE (reference sequence). There are 15 residues in the CDR3. Trimming shortened V by 4 bases and J by 0 bases, and 12 bases separated the two germline ends. The CDR3 loop reads CASSLGGKSTDTQYF. In DNA form, the CDR3 reads TGTGCCAGCAGCCTCGGCGGGAAGAGCACAGATACGCAGTATTTT.